This T cell receptor beta chain derives from a study of T cell clonality in common variable immunodeficiency. Germline CDR1 reads SGHVS; CDR2 reads FNYEAQ. V dropped 4 bases and J dropped 5 bases, with 18 bases sitting between them. The CDR3 runs to 15 residues. Some clones are missing from TCRdb's copy, which holds only in-frame ones; the method was immunoSEQ multiplex PCR. The sample presents tens of thousands of clones, none singletons. Findings and caveats of the study: Common variable immunodeficiency TCR beta sequences reportedly had fewer deletions and N-nucleotide insertions. Repertoire-complication correlations in CVID were limited by patient heterogeneity.

This clone was counted at least ten times. The antigen is unknown. The read comes to an end 3 residues before the CDR3 does, leaving the germline J gene to fill in the end. This receptor was identified in a person aged 18-69 years in good health. The rearrangement uses TRBV7-6 and TRBJ2-7; D is perhaps TRBD1 (7 bases). Source material: peripheral blood mononuclear cells. Partial CDR3 DNA: TGTGCCAGCAGCTCACCGACAGGGAGGATAGACGAG. Translated: CASSSPTGRIDE. The complete CDR3 protein is CASSSPTGRIDEQYF.